The clone carrying this T cell receptor beta chain was detected many times. This sample was taken from a study of identical twins. The cDNA had a unique molecular identifier and a template-switch universal primer site. TCRdb re-derived calls from the 5' RACE reads in MiXCR, one entry per CDR3 protein. Of fewer than 650,000 distinct CDR3 sequences in the sample, about 7.1% were seen once. Germline V gene data show CDR1 as SGDLS and CDR2 as YYNGEE. CDR3 length: 15 residues. Trimming cost V 4 bases and J 0 bases, with 11 bases left between them. Separately, the same data were catalogued under a study of yellow fever vaccine responses in identical twins. That work states: Twins reportedly had a vaccine T cell response that seemed partly convergent, partly personalized.

What was sequenced was PBMCs. V gene TRBV9 combines with J gene TRBJ1-3; D is uncertain. The origin of this receptor is a woman younger than 35 in good health. The CDR3 is CASSSWANSGNTIYF. The CDR3 DNA is TGTGCCAGCAGCTCCTGGGCCAACTCTGGAAACACCATATATTTT.